This T cell receptor (beta chain) was observed in a study of cytomegalovirus exposure and HLA in healthy donors (dated by TCRdb to 2016 to 2017). Background on the whole study: In an earlier analysis of approximately 500 of the donors, approximately 300 Gb of sequence data and 117 million unique TCR beta sequences from about 180 million T cells were reported. About 280 gigabases of sequencing data and roughly 80 million unique TCR sequences made up an early release that covered several hundred HLA-typed donors. Of the roughly 400 genotyped donors, approximately 80% were placed in the genetic ancestry cluster associated with self-reported Caucasian donors. The aim of the study was to test whether cataloging public T cell receptors could identify signatures of past pathogen exposure. Using immunosequencing, the study profiled T cell repertoires from roughly 650 subjects and related those repertoires to cytomegalovirus serostatus. Besides the first cohort of around 700 subjects, a separate validation cohort made up of some 110 different subjects was used. To predict cytomegalovirus infection status, the study brought together high-throughput TCR immunosequencing, statistical association of individual TCRs with disease status, and machine learning. A later analysis re-examined previously published TCR beta repertoires from 500 to 700 donors and added high-resolution HLA genotyping to investigate patterns of TCR occurrence. In the later analysis, no new phenotypic data were used to find candidate immune exposures; instead, reliance was placed on TCR beta sequences and their occurrence across donors. To decide whether each TCR beta V gene segment behaved as functional or pseudogenic, an earlier analysis of some 570 of the donors relied on high-throughput TCR beta sequencing. Donor age, sex, ethnicity and CMV serostatus were compiled together with the repertoire data. Genome-wide SNP genotypes for about three fifths of the 666 donors were used in a later genetic analysis, which treated that subset as a discovery cohort. Every repertoire in the discovery cohort had been generated on one and the same sequencing platform. Class I and class II HLA loci were covered by the typing at four-digit resolution. The number of typed donors differed by locus: 629-630 for A, B, C, DRB1 and DQB1; 500 to 550 for DQA1; around 610 for DPA1; and around 450 for DPB1. Roughly five DR-DQ haplotypes were handled as single units for association and clustering, since linkage in the cohort was strong. Across about 370 genotyped donors of the cohort, an average of approximately 200,000 unique TCR beta nucleotide sequences per donor were sequenced, and roughly a sixth of those sequences were non-productive. Study-wide findings and limitations: Broadly in line with IMGT annotations, most TCR beta V segments showed up in productive rearrangements about 90% or about 30% of the time in an earlier analysis of 450 to 600 of the donors. Most TCR sequences were seen in very few donors, while some public TCRs were found in many individuals. A further reported finding was that TCR beta sequences accurately predicted the HLA-A and HLA-B alleles for most subjects in the first cohort. Because the 87-base-pair reads could not distinguish some IMGT-functional V segments, including TRBV6-2 and TRBV6-3, those segments were excluded. Specific HLA alleles were associated with 18,000 or so TCR beta sequences at a false discovery rate of 0.05 in a later analysis. In the study, around 150 TCR beta chains were listed as associated with cytomegalovirus. In a later analysis, most CMV-associated TCR beta chains were found to appear HLA-restricted, with HLA associations seemingly driven largely by CMV exposure. Because HLA typing was missing for some donors at each locus, association tests included only the typed subset. According to a later analysis, TCR association rates differed among HLA loci, with DRB1 alleles showing the most associated TCRs and HLA-C alleles showing the fewest. In a later genetic analysis, a missense DCLRE1C variant was associated with V-gene and J-gene trimming of TCR beta chains, and the association was replicated in an independent cohort. In vitro tests confirmed that a few of the cytomegalovirus-associated TCR beta chains recognize cytomegalovirus antigens. Linkage disequilibrium might explain the correlated functional status among segregating V segments, but an unknown experimental factor could not be excluded. Compared with equally common non-associated chains, HLA-associated TCR beta chains in a later analysis were more clonally expanded and had lower generation probabilities. The presence/absence analyses assumed that sequencing depth was roughly uniform across donors, and that assumption may not be true. Only TCR beta chains were sequenced in this cohort, and the absence of alpha or paired-chain data limited detectable features. In both the original and validation cohorts, the classifier was reported to diagnose cytomegalovirus status with high specificity and sensitivity. Strong co-occurrence of HLA alleles, especially DR and DQ, made assigning TCR associations to individual alleles difficult. Because counts were too low, seventeen rarely observed V segments, including chromosome 9 orphons, were excluded from the earlier analysis of 587 of the donors. A cluster of highly shared sequence variants was judged likely to represent a technical artifact of the sequencing pipeline. Compared with the roughly 720-donor mean, donors in an Asian-associated ancestry cluster had fewer N-insertions in productive TCRs, according to a later genetic analysis. It was suggested by the authors that the approach could potentially be generalized to other disease states and immunological phenotypes. According to a later analysis, parvovirus B19, influenza, CMV and Epstein-Barr virus appeared linked to several top co-occurrence clusters. The only immune exposure information available for the cohort was CMV serostatus.

With respect to this clone: The clone's antigen remains unknown. No base qualities exist here, and no much larger clone lies one base off it.

Inclusive of the bounding cysteine and phenylalanine, the CDR3 is 15 residues long. Solely the CDR3 DNA is kept, with 45 bases framed from the first base. V is reduced by 1 base and J by 5 bases, leaving a spacing of 11 bases between them. CDR1 and CDR2 (MNHEY, SVGAGI) derive from the germline V gene. Preparation of the library involved the immunoSEQ multiplex PCR assay. For the multiplex PCR, a mixture combining 60 forward primers for TCR Vbeta segments and 13 reverse primers for TCR Jbeta segments was used. A multiplex PCR assay on genomic DNA amplified the CDR3 region of rearranged TCR beta genes. The Illumina HiSeq System was used to sequence the amplified TCR beta libraries as 87-base-pair reads. In the paper's pipeline: A later analysis counted 65 million to 90 million unique TCR beta chains across the 600 to 850 repertoires, and some 11 million of these chains were shared by at least two donors. A nearest-neighbor algorithm error-corrected the raw reads and collapsed the reads into unique sequences, merging closely related sequences to remove PCR and sequencing errors. To assign V, D and J gene segments, CDR3 sequences were aligned to IMGT reference sequences. Each retained sequence needed at least a six-nucleotide match to both a V gene segment and a J gene segment. A rearrangement counted as productive if the CDR3 had no stop codons and remained in frame with V and J, and every other rearrangement counted as non-productive. CDR3 was defined by IMGT convention, running from the second conserved V-encoded cysteine to the conserved J-encoded phenylalanine. Sequences without an unambiguous match to a single V gene segment were excluded from the earlier analysis of a few hundred of the donors. An earlier analysis of some 610 of the donors called V segments functional above 56.7% productive rearrangements and segregating when the between-donor standard deviation exceeded 5%. A statistical classification framework was built for diagnosing cytomegalovirus status from the catalog of TCR beta chain sequences. A later analysis assigned V and J genes by comparing TCR nucleotide sequences with IMGT/GENE-DB human TR gene sequences. A later analysis assigned CDR3 sequences and most-parsimonious VDJ recombination scenarios with the TCRdist pipeline. In a later analysis, each TCR beta chain was defined by its CDR3 amino acid sequence together with its V-gene family, and reads without a unique V-gene family were excluded. In a later analysis, around 600 highly shared, low-generation-probability nucleotide sequences were removed to address suspected cross-contamination and a sequencing artifact. For each public chain, a later analysis derived a clonal expansion index from normalized ranks of inferred template counts within each repertoire. A later analysis computed generation probabilities with a VDJ recombination model fitted to out-of-frame rearrangements, and checked the results against IGoR. A later analysis scored TCR-TCR, TCR-HLA and TCR-CMV co-occurrence with hypergeometric tests, applying a repertoire-size bias correction to TCR pairs. A later analysis estimated false discovery rates by permuting HLA or CMV assignments 20 times. In a later analysis, co-occurring TCRs were grouped with DBSCAN, and TCRdist sequence similarity was added when clustering was performed within HLA-allele-positive subsets. Repertoires with fewer than 30,000 or more than 120,000 public chains were left out of co-occurrence clustering, as were a handful of repertoires with anomalous nucleotide sharing. The immuneACCESS repertoire file appears here via TCRdb, limited to in-frame rearrangements. These files lack a portion of the clones; in checked studies, under half of the deficit traces to unresolved V genes, and the cause of the others is not known. V, J and clone size reflect that table, while D and trimming were determined from the DNA. For this sample the table gives about 130,000 clones, of which roughly 73% were detected only once. Of the sample, about 1% is held by the ten largest clones.

In total, roughly 670 healthy bone marrow donors made up the cohort. At the time of sampling, all cohort members were nominally healthy, though unrecorded immune exposures were likely present. The donor was CMV seronegative and was included in the group of about 350 seronegative cohort members. Each donor provided a peripheral blood sample, and peripheral blood mononuclear cells were used for TCR beta sequencing. The Qiagen DNeasy Blood Extraction Kit was used to extract genomic DNA from the blood cell samples. This clonotype originated in a male donor in good health and CMV-seronegative. What was sequenced was PBMCs. The chain employs TRBV6-5 and TRBJ2-2; TRBD2 might be the D gene, on 5 matching bases. The DNA is TGTGCCAGCAGTTACTGGGCGGGTGGGACCGGGGAGCTGTTTTTT. It specifies CASSYWAGGTGELFF.